One and the same sample provided the 20 T cell receptor beta chains below, sequenced in a study of type 1 and type 2 diabetes patients. PCR was run on genomic DNA. Amplification of the beta chain CDR3 used 30 forward and 13 reverse multiplex primers. Using its own MiXCR run on the multiplex PCR reads, TCRdb lists one record per CDR3 protein. The table includes around 300,000 distinct CDR3 sequences, approximately 50% detected once. Specimen: peripheral blood mononuclear cells (PBMCs). These receptors were obtained from a man between 18 and 35 years old with type 2 diabetes.

The CDR3 bases are TGTGCCAGCAGACTGGGACAGGGGACTAATTCACCCCTCCACTTT. Translation gives CASRLGQGTNSPLHF. The rearrangement joins TRBV28 to TRBJ1-6, with 10 bases identical to TRBD1. The length of the CDR3 is 15 residues. The V gene's germline CDR1 is MDHEN and CDR2 SYDVKM. V lost 6 bases, J lost 6 bases, and 5 bases stayed unmatched.

This rearrangement joins TRBV9 to TRBJ2-3, with 12 bases fitting TRBD2. The CDR3 is 16 amino acids. Germline CDR1 is SGDLS and CDR2 is YYNGEE. V shed 3 bases and J 4 bases; nucleotides not matched to a gene: 6. CDR3 nucleotide sequence: TGTGCCAGCAGCGCCAAGACTAGCGGGAGTTCAGATACGCAGTATTTT. Protein sequence: CASSAKTSGSSDTQYF.

The rearrangement uses TRBV9 and TRBJ2-1; D gene ambiguous. Germline V gene data show CDR1 as SGDLS and CDR2 as YYNGEE. With 3 bases removed from V and 6 bases from J, the gap between germline ends came to 16 bases. This CDR3 contains 15 residues. For the CDR3, the DNA is TGTGCCAGCAGCGCAGACTTCGGCCCCCTCAATGAGCAGTTCTTC. This translates into CASSADFGPLNEQFF.

In the case of this clonotype: At one end, the junction sequence differs from germline, possibly due to a read error. V usage is TRBV2 and J usage is TRBJ1-6; D is possibly TRBD1 (5 bases). Germline values: CDR1 SNHLY, CDR2 FYNNEI. The CDR3 contains 13 residues. CDR3 DNA: TGTGCCGGCAGGGAAACCTATAATTCACCCCTCCACTTT. Translating it yields CAGRETYNSPLHF.

This chain joins TRBV2 and TRBJ2-5, with no clear D. In germline, CDR1 is SNHLY, CDR2 FYNNEI. CDR3 length equals 14 residues. Trimming pared 6 bases from V and 5 bases from J, leaving 16 bases between. CDR3 sequence: CASSAAAGEETQYF. CDR3 DNA sequence: TGTGCCAGCAGCGCGGCGGCAGGCGAGGAGACCCAGTACTTC.

The table lists this clonotype with a few counts. The chain uses TRBV9 and TRBJ1-1; D not resolved. V gave up 0 bases and J gave up 3 bases, with 6 bases separating them. The CDR3 is made up of 13 amino acids. Looked up from germline, CDR1 is SGDLS and CDR2 is YYNGEE. The CDR3 region has the DNA TGTGCCAGCAGCGTAGGTGTTTACACTGAAGCTTTCTTT. Protein product: CASSVGVYTEAFF.

The chain has TRBV5-4 and TRBJ2-1; 8 bases align to TRBD2. Germline assignment: CDR1 SGHNT and CDR2 YYREEE (reference sequence). V was clipped by 2 bases and J by 4 bases; unmatched bases: 8. This CDR3 has 16 residues. The CDR3 DNA reads as TGTGCCAGCAGCTTAGCAGTAGCGGGATCGTACAATGAGCAGTTCTTC. Translating gives CASSLAVAGSYNEQFF.

On this clonotype: At one end, the junction sequence differs from germline, possibly due to a read error. The CDR3 coding sequence is TGTGCCAGCAGCCAATTGACAGGGACCTACAATGAGCAGCTCTTC. Translated: CASSQLTGTYNEQLF. The V call is TRBV2, the J call TRBJ2-1; 7 bases match TRBD1. The germline CDR1 and CDR2 sequences are SNHLY and FYNNEI. The length of the CDR3 is 15 residues. The full variable domain, in which reference TRBV2 and TRBJ2-1 provide the parts outside the CDR3, is EPEVTQTPSHQVTQMGQEVILRCVPISNHLYFYWYRQILGQKVEFLVSFYNNEISEKSEIFDDQFSVERPDGSNFTLKIRSTKLEDSAMYFCASSQLTGTYNEQLFGPGTRLTVL.

The V and J genes are TRBV2 and TRBJ2-3; perhaps TRBD2 as D (6 bases). The CDR3 consists of 11 residues. V lost 7 bases and J lost 9, with 11 bases in between. Germline CDR1 and CDR2: SNHLY and FYNNEI. The CDR3 bases are TGTGCCAGCAAGGGCGGGAAAACGCAGTATTTT. Protein product: CASKGGKTQYF.

The CDR3 here is CSGLTEPTTEQYF. The CDR3 DNA reads TGCAGTGGTCTTACAGAGCCTACGACCGAGCAGTACTTC. The chain recombines TRBV20-1 with TRBJ2-7, with unresolved D. This CDR3 is 13 amino acids long. The germline V and J ends were trimmed by 7 bases and 6 bases, with 19 bases remaining between them. CDR1 and CDR2 (germline): DFQATT, SNEGSKA (reference sequence).

The rearrangement joins TRBV7-8 to TRBJ2-2; D tentatively reads TRBD1 or TRBD2 (5 bases each). Looked up from germline, CDR1 is SGHVS and CDR2 is FQNEAQ. This CDR3 contains 15 residues. Trimming removed 10 bases from V and 2 bases from J, with 17 bases in between. The CDR3 DNA is TGTGCCACCAGAGCCGGGACCCTAAACACCGGGGAGCTGTTTTTT. Its translation: CATRAGTLNTGELFF.

The V gene is TRBV9, the J gene TRBJ2-5, with D perhaps being TRBD1 or TRBD2 (5 bases each). The CDR3 covers 16 residues. V was clipped by 5 bases and J by 0 bases, with 17 bases between them. Germline V gene lookup returns CDR1 SGDLS and CDR2 YYNGEE. DNA for the CDR3: TGTGCCAGCAGTCCGGGCTCCGGGGCAGACCAAGAGACCCAGTACTTC. Protein: CASSPGSGADQETQYF.

The sample holds many counts of this clonotype. This chain links TRBV15 with TRBJ2-6; TRBD1 aligns across 7 bases. In germline, CDR1 is LNHNV, CDR2 YYDKDF (reference sequence). The CDR3 is made up of 17 amino acids. The V gene end was trimmed by 2 bases and the J gene end by 0 bases; junction bases not matched to a gene: 4. The CDR3 here is CATSRTGDGSGANVLTF. The CDR3 nucleotides are TGTGCCACCAGCAGAACAGGGGACGGCTCTGGGGCCAACGTCCTGACTTTC.

J is TRBJ1-2 and V is TRBV7-2, with D uncertain. The CDR3 contains 15 residues. V was clipped by 5 bases and J by 4 bases, with 17 bases between them. Germline lookup yields CDR1 SGHTA and CDR2 FQGNSA. The CDR3 nucleotides are TGTGCCAGCAGCCCGAGATGTGGTTCAAGCTATGGCTACACCTTC. It codes for CASSPRCGSSYGYTF.

Regarding this clonotype: Possible read error: a much larger clone is one base away. The V gene is TRBV19, the J gene TRBJ2-2; D perhaps matches TRBD2 (5 bases). The CDR3 covers 13 residues. The germline V and J ends were trimmed by 8 bases and 4 bases, with 11 bases remaining between them. Germline loops: CDR1 LNHDA, CDR2 SQIVND (reference sequence). The CDR3 is CASGGVPTGELFF. In DNA form, the CDR3 reads TGTGCCAGTGGAGGAGTGCCCACCGGGGAGCTGTTTTTT.

CDR3 nucleotide sequence: TGTGCCAGCAGCTTGGAGAGGTCTCAAGAGACCCAGTACTTC. It is translated as CASSLERSQETQYF. The V call is TRBV7-2, the J call TRBJ2-5; the D is unclear. In germline, CDR1 is SGHTA, CDR2 FQGNSA. V was trimmed by 3 bases and J by 2 bases, leaving 10 bases between them. This CDR3 has 14 residues. Variable domain in full (rest from reference TRBV7-2 and TRBJ2-5): GAGVSQSPSNKVTEKGKDVELRCDPISGHTALYWYRQSLGQGLEFLIYFQGNSAPDKSGLPSDRFSAERTGGSVSTLTIQRTQQEDSAVYLCASSLERSQETQYFGPGTRLLVL.

V usage is TRBV6-5 and J usage is TRBJ2-3; 12 nucleotides agree with TRBD1. CDR3 length equals 15 residues. Germline loops: CDR1 MNHEY, CDR2 SVGAGI. V shed 6 bases and J 6 bases; nucleotides not matched to a gene: 7. In DNA form, the CDR3 reads TGTGCCAGCAGGGGGGTGGGACAGGGGGCGGATACGCAGTATTTT. Translated: CASRGVGQGADTQYF.

The chain links TRBV7-2 to TRBJ2-5; 8 nucleotides align to TRBD2. The assigned J gene may be wrong: the sequence end matches TRBJ2-1 better. This CDR3 comprises 15 residues. Germline V gene sequence: CDR1 SGHTA, CDR2 FQGNSA. This CDR3 is CASSPGSGEINEQFF. Here the CDR3 DNA reads TGTGCCAGCAGCCCAGGTAGCGGGGAGATCAATGAGCAGTTCTTC.

The V and J genes are TRBV11-3 and TRBJ2-1; D gene uncertain. V was cut by 1 base and J by 3 bases, with 13 bases left in between. The CDR3 loop spans 16 amino acids. The germline gives CDR1 SGHNT, CDR2 YENEEA. The chain's CDR3 is CASSLAGRTHYNEQFF. CDR3 coding DNA: TGTGCCAGCAGCTTAGCGGGCAGGACCCACTACAATGAGCAGTTCTTC. The full variable domain, with the rest looked up from reference TRBV11-3 and TRBJ2-1, is EAGVVQSPRYKIIEKKQPVAFWCNPISGHNTLYWYLQNLGQGPELLIRYENEEAVDDSQLPKDRFSAERLKGVDSTLKIQPAELGDSAVYLCASSLAGRTHYNEQFFGPGTRLTVL.

This chain joins TRBV28 and TRBJ1-1; the D gene is possibly TRBD1 (5 bases). There are 15 residues in the CDR3. Trimming shortened V by 1 base and J by 1 base, and 10 bases separated the two germline ends. Per germline, CDR1 MDHEN and CDR2 SYDVKM. The CDR3 bases are TGTGCCAGCAGTTTATTGGGGGATTGGAACACTGAAGCTTTCTTT. Translated: CASSLLGDWNTEAFF.